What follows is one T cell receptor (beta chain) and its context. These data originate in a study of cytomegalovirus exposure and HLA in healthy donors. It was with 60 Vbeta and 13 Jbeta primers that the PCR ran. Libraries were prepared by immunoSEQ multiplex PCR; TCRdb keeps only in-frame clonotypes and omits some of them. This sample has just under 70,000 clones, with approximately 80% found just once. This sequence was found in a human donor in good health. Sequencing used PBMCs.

The CDR3 is CASSFLGAGETQYF. In DNA form, the CDR3 reads TGTGCCAGCAGCTTCCTGGGGGCAGGAGAGACCCAGTACTTC. This sequence joins TRBV7-8 and TRBJ2-5; a possible D gene is TRBD1 (6 bases). The CDR3 totals 14 residues. CDR1 is SGHVS, CDR2 FQNEAQ, per germline. Trimming took off 3 bases at V and 4 bases at J, with 12 bases between the two ends.